These 10 T cell receptor beta chains came from one sample sequenced in a study of regulatory T cells in long-lasting Graves disease. Building of the TCR beta libraries involved iRepertoire HTBI primers and Arm-PCR of CDR3 regions. TCRdb ran MiXCR on the multiplex PCR reads and lists one entry per CDR3 protein. The repertoire holds 250,000 to 300,000 distinct CDR3 sequences, roughly 18% seen once, with less than 15% in the top ten. The time point is: newly diagnosed GD, antithyroid drugs for less than 3 months. RNA from PBMCs was the source of the TCR library. These data were also reused for a study on T cells in Graves' hyperthyroidism and ophthalmopathy.

The specimen comprised peripheral blood mononuclear cells (PBMCs), sampled at new diagnosis, from a patient treated with antithyroid drugs. These receptors all stem from a woman in her 30s with Graves disease.

The table lists this clonotype with many counts. The rearrangement links TRBV18 to TRBJ1-5; D remains ambiguous. CDR1 is KGHSH and CDR2 is LQKENI in the germline V gene. V dropped 8 bases and J dropped 3 bases, with 11 bases sitting between them. The CDR3 has 13 residues. The DNA of the CDR3 is TGTGCCAGCACCCCGGCGGACAATCAGCCCCAGCATTTT. As protein: CASTPADNQPQHF.

Many counts were recorded for this clonotype. The genes are TRBV7-9 and TRBJ1-4; D remains unclear. This CDR3 has 14 amino acids. Germline CDR1 SEHNR, CDR2 FQNEAQ (reference sequence). V lost 8 bases to trimming and J lost 5 bases, with 15 bases between them. CDR3 loop: CASVAGDFNEKLFF. CDR3 bases: TGTGCCAGCGTAGCCGGGGATTTCAATGAAAAACTGTTTTTT.

This clonotype was seen many times. The J gene is TRBJ1-5, the V gene TRBV5-1, with TRBD1 matching over 7 bases. The junction had 9 bases not matched to a gene; V was cut back by 5 bases and J by 4 bases. The length of the CDR3 is 15 residues. The germline V gene encodes CDR1 SGHRS and CDR2 YFSETQ. DNA of the CDR3: TGCGCCAGCAGACAGCCCGGGACAGATAATCAGCCCCAGCATTTT. It codes for CASRQPGTDNQPQHF.

This clonotype was detected only a few times. The V gene is TRBV4-1, the J gene TRBJ1-5; D possibly corresponds to TRBD1 (6 bases). This CDR3 region has 21 residues. Germline assignment: CDR1 MGHRA and CDR2 YSYEKL. V was pared by 0 bases and J by 7 bases, with 31 bases between. The CDR3 DNA follows: TGCGCCAGCAGCCAAGAATCGGGGGCTACTACGCGGGGCCAAATAGGGCAGCCCCAGCATTTT. The encoded protein is CASSQESGATTRGQIGQPQHF.

This rearrangement joins TRBV19 to TRBJ1-5; TRBD1 matches 8 bases. The germline V gene has CDR1 LNHDA and CDR2 SQIVND (reference sequence). The CDR3 has 15 amino acids. V shed 8 bases, J shed 1 base, and the junction held 7 bases outside the gene matches. The CDR3 nucleotides are TGTGCCAGTGGCCGGGGGGACAGGAGCAATCAGCCCCAGCATTTT. Translated: CASGRGDRSNQPQHF.

This clonotype was found many times. The CDR3: CASRWDRLKETQYF. Written as DNA, the CDR3 is TGTGCCAGCAGGTGGGACAGGTTAAAAGAGACCCAGTACTTC. This chain connects TRBV2 to TRBJ2-5, with 8 bases lining up with TRBD1. This CDR3 has 14 amino acids. The germline gives CDR1 SNHLY, CDR2 FYNNEI. The J segment lost 3 bases and the V segment lost 6 bases, leaving 6 bases of the junction unmatched.

This clonotype was observed at least ten times. J is TRBJ1-1 and V is TRBV19, with 8 positions matching TRBD1. Germline V gene data show CDR1 as LNHDA and CDR2 as SQIVND (reference sequence). J gave up 3 bases and V 2 bases, and 8 bases lay outside the gene matches. The CDR3 spans 16 residues. Here the CDR3 reads CASSISAGGIDTEAFF. CDR3 nucleotides: TGTGCCAGTAGTATAAGCGCAGGGGGCATAGACACTGAAGCTTTCTTT.

This clonotype was detected a few times. The chain links TRBV29-1 to TRBJ2-7; 9 positions match TRBD1. Germline-derived CDR1 and CDR2 are SQVTM and ANQGSEA. This CDR3 is built from 11 residues. V shed 6 bases, J shed 5 bases, and the junction held 2 bases outside the gene matches. The CDR3 bases are TGCAGCGTAGGGACAGGGCACGAGCAGTACTTC. It translates to CSVGTGHEQYF.

In regard to this clonotype: A much larger clone sits a single nucleotide away, making a read error possible. The V and J genes are TRBV5-1 and TRBJ2-3, with D hard to call. The DNA end is more similar to TRBJ1-5, so the J call may be wrong. Germline V lookup: CDR1 SGHRS, CDR2 YFSETQ. This CDR3 contains 13 residues. The CDR3 coding sequence is TGCGCCAGCAGCTTGGGTGTAGCGGGTACGCAGCATTTT. This sequence encodes CASSLGVAGTQHF.

This clonotype was seen many times. In nucleotides, the CDR3 is TGTGCCAGCAGGGTAACAGGCGAAGCTTTCTTT. Amino acids: CASRVTGEAFF. This chain uses TRBV6-1 with TRBJ1-1, with a tentative D call TRBD1 (5 bases). CDR3 length: 11 residues. CDR1 MNHNS and CDR2 SASEGT come from the germline V gene. Trimming took 6 bases from V and 8 from J, leaving 10 bases between them.